This T cell receptor (beta chain) was identified during a study of blood T cell repertoires in COVID-19. Turning to the study itself: Acute and convalescent COVID-19 specimens originated in the United States, Italy and Spain.

Authors' analysis steps: Reference gene primer amplification gave nucleated cell count estimates. Some clones are missing from TCRdb's copy, which holds only in-frame ones; the method was immunoSEQ multiplex PCR. Clone size and the V and J calls come from that table; the DNA yielded D and trimming. In the table there are 250,000 or so clones, over 80% of which are singletons. Germline CDR1 SGHNT, CDR2 YYREEE (reference sequence). Trimming cost V 4 bases and J 2 bases, with 12 bases left between them. The CDR3 contains 14 residues. Patients at the Seattle site were enrolled during active infection and followed longitudinally.

Sequenced: peripheral blood. This receptor was taken from a man aged 30 to 45 with COVID-19, enrolled during active disease. This chain links TRBV5-4 with TRBJ1-1; tentative D call: TRBD1 (6 bases). CDR3 DNA sequence: TGTGCCAGCAGCCGGGGGGCGGTAAACACTGAAGCTTTCTTT. It is translated as CASSRGAVNTEAFF.